This T cell receptor beta chain comes out of a study of prognosis after radiotherapy for stage I lung cancer. Study as a whole: The authors enrolled stage I non-small cell lung cancer patients between 2018 and January 2019.

CDR3 of TCR beta was amplified from genomic DNA via a two-round multiplex PCR. Primers (each specific to one TRBV or TRBJ gene) were used in first-round PCR. Via MiXCR, TCRdb re-called the multiplex PCR reads, giving one row per CDR3 protein. The data hold around 18,000 distinct CDR3 sequences, with 29% observed a single time. Of note for this clonotype: At one end, the junction sequence differs from germline, possibly due to a read error.

The germline CDR1 and CDR2 sequences are MNHNY and SVGAGI (reference sequence). The CDR3 runs to 20 residues. Sequencing was performed on PBMCs, taken before or after stereotactic body radiation therapy (not recorded which). The rearrangement joins TRBV6-6 to TRBJ2-2, with TRBD2 identical over 7 bases. This TCR came from a donor of 50 years or more with non-small cell lung cancer. The DNA of the CDR3 is TGTGCCAGCAGTTACTCGGGACCCGGGAGGTCCAGGGCGAACAGCGGGGAGCTGTTTTTT. Its protein product is CASSYSGPGRSRANSGELFF.